This T cell receptor beta chain appears in the sequencing data of a study of blood T cell repertoires in COVID-19. Study-wide context: Both acute and convalescent COVID-19 samples were obtained from the United States, Italy and Spain. Nucleic acid was either cDNA or gDNA, and it came from T cells, B-cell-depleted T cells, or PBMCs.

The CDR3 extends over 14 amino acids. CDR1 SGHKS and CDR2 YYEKEE come from the germline V gene (reference sequence). V was shortened by 3 bases and J by 2 bases, with 9 bases between the two germline ends. Authors' processing steps: The assay estimated nucleated cells by amplifying reference gene primers. The table came from immunoSEQ multiplex PCR; TCRdb's copy has only in-frame clones and leaves some out. Clonal size and the V and J genes are those of that table, whereas D and trimming came from the DNA. The sample holds about 270,000 clones, around 82% seen once. This TCR was recovered from a human donor in a cohort sampled during active COVID-19. The chain joins TRBV5-5 to TRBJ1-5, with a tentative D call TRBD1 (6 bases). Sequenced material: peripheral blood. CDR3 sequence (DNA): TGTGCCAGCAGCTCAGGGGTAGGCAATCAGCCCCAGCATTTT. Its translation is CASSSGVGNQPQHF. Filled out from reference TRBV5-5 and TRBJ1-5, the complete variable domain reads DAGVTQSPTHLIKTRGQQVTLRCSPISGHKSVSWYQQVLGQGPQFIFQYYEKEERGRGNFPDRFSARQFPNYSSELNVNALLLGDSALYLCASSSGVGNQPQHFGDGTRLSIL.